What follows describes a single T cell receptor (beta chain). Its antigen remains undetermined. No base quality values were provided; no much bigger clone lies one nucleotide off. In Seattle, one collaborating source enrolled patients while the infection was active and tracked those patients longitudinally over the course of disease. Whole blood was collected in K2EDTA tubes by collaborating institutions according to the institutions' own protocols. For TCRbeta analysis, collaborator samples were shipped as frozen whole blood, as isolated PBMCs, or as DNA extracted from either sample type. TCRbeta CDR3 regions were amplified from genomic DNA by means of the immunoSEQ Assay, a bias-controlled multiplex PCR. The study's processing was this. The number of nucleated cells in each sample was estimated from the amplification of reference gene primers within the assay. Sequence reads were collapsed and filtered to measure the absolute abundance of every unique TCRbeta CDR3 rearrangement. Productive Simpson clonality was computed per sample as the square root of Simpson's diversity index over productive rearrangements. TCRdb re-hosts the immuneACCESS table, in-frame sequences only. Its copies lack some clones; in the studies checked, an unresolved V gene accounts for under half of them, and the cause for the rest is not known. That table gives V, J and clone size, and the DNA gave D and trimming. The table for this sample lists roughly 340,000 clones; roughly 86% of them were counted only once. The top ten clones comprise about 7% of the sample.

This sample was included in a study of blood T cell repertoires in COVID-19 (dated by TCRdb to the early 2020s). For context, the study as a whole: The collaborator samples originated in the United States, Italy and Spain and spanned the acute and convalescent phases of COVID-19. The material from the prospective study consisted of cDNA or gDNA derived from T cells, B-cell-depleted T cells, or PBMCs. Subjects who had been exposed to COVID-19, were actively infected with it, or had recovered from it provided the deeply sampled blood TCRbeta repertoires that made up the dataset. A freely available public database, intended as a resource for researchers studying the immune response to SARS-CoV-2, is where the repertoires were released. Samples were obtained from the ongoing ImmuneRACE study (first 160 participants) and from 1,200 or so subjects provided by 6 global collaborators. Nearly every sample came with metadata listing a de-identified subject ID, COVID-19 status, age in years and sex. Where available, HLA class I and class II types were taken from metadata supplied by the sample provider and were not determined by assay-based typing. Summary of the overall study and its limitations: How much clinical and demographic metadata was included differed by source and by participant, and the metadata was provided uncurated.

From the germline V gene, CDR1 is SGDLS and CDR2 is YYNGEE. The CDR3 covers 17 residues, taking in both the cysteine and the phenylalanine. Just CDR3 DNA is preserved here, 51 bases in frame from base 1. Trimming costs V 0 bases and J 5 bases, and their ends lie 20 bases apart. Source material: peripheral blood. The chain employs TRBV9 and TRBJ1-1; D gene: possibly TRBD1, on 5 matching bases. This TCR was recovered from a woman in her 70s with COVID-19, enrolled during active disease. The nucleotide sequence is given as TGTGCCAGCAGCGTAGCCCCCGCAGGGACGGGGGGGACTGAAGCTTTCTTT. Its amino acids are CASSVAPAGTGGTEAFF.